This TCR beta chain was observed in a study of control samples from healthy donors and cancer patients. Germline values: CDR1 SGHAT, CDR2 FQNNGV. The CDR3 runs 14 residues. Trimming removed 0 bases from V and 2 bases from J, with 7 bases in between. The protocol was immunoSEQ multiplex PCR, while the TCRdb copy is restricted to in-frame clones and leaves out a portion. The sample carries about 89,000 clones, around 86% recorded once. Sequenced input: blood. The V call is TRBV11-2, the J call TRBJ1-2; D not resolved. This TCR came from a man younger than 40 in good health. The CDR3 spells CASSLEGYNYGYTF. CDR3 sequence (DNA): TGTGCCAGCAGCTTAGAAGGGTACAACTATGGCTACACCTTC.